The rows below give T cell receptor beta chains drawn from one sample of a study of identical twins. TCRdb independently ran MiXCR on the 5' RACE reads; one entry per CDR3 protein. The table includes 550,000 to 800,000 distinct CDR3 sequences, just over 7% detected once. A further study also used this sample, focusing on yellow fever vaccine responses in identical twins.

The sequenced sample was PBMCs. Every receptor here comes from a woman younger than 30 in good health. Each CDR3 is given with its conserved first and last residue. Fields, in order: J gene, V gene, D gene, CDR3 protein. A D gene is named only where the DNA matches it firmly.

TRBJ2-1 TRBV12-3/TRBV12-4 NA CASTWGTVYNEQFF
TRBJ1-2 TRBV12-3/TRBV12-4 NA CASSLRIQGGGGYTF
TRBJ1-1 TRBV20-1 NA CSARGAFSATEAFF
TRBJ2-1 TRBV3-1 TRBD2 CASSHPAGRLNEQFF
TRBJ2-1 TRBV11-2 NA CASSLGGQSGSSYNEQFF
TRBJ1-1 TRBV20-1 NA CSASGPENTEAFF
TRBJ1-1 TRBV6-5 NA CASSYSGPTEAFF
TRBJ2-2 TRBV7-9 NA CASSFGLTGELFF
TRBJ2-1 TRBV5-1 TRBD1 CASSQGQGSFTSYNEQFF
TRBJ1-2 TRBV27 NA CASRATEGGYGYTF
TRBJ1-1 TRBV5-5 NA CASSLAGGANTEAFF
TRBJ2-1 TRBV11-3 TRBD2 CASSFGLAGGLTYNEQFF
TRBJ2-3 TRBV6-4 NA CASSDERGTDTQYF
TRBJ2-1 TRBV5-6 NA CASSSAGETHEQFF
TRBJ1-5 TRBV12-3/TRBV12-4 TRBD1 CASSTGVQPQHF
TRBJ2-3 TRBV20-1 TRBD1 CSPGRADRGPDTQYF
TRBJ2-1 TRBV24-1 NA CATSERPMTGPGNEQFF
TRBJ1-2 TRBV6-5 NA CASSYSPGAYGYTF
TRBJ2-7 TRBV12-3/TRBV12-4 TRBD2 CASSLGGSMNEQYF
TRBJ1-1 TRBV5-1 NA CASSLDGVMGTEAFF
TRBJ2-7 TRBV28 NA CASSNPVGSYEQYF
TRBJ2-1 TRBV7-8 TRBD2 CASSLGVSGINEQFF
TRBJ2-2 TRBV6-1 TRBD1 CASRQGLTNTGELFF
TRBJ2-5 TRBV6-1 TRBD2 CASGRSGGPGETQYF
TRBJ2-1 TRBV7-2 NA CASSLVGSTSYNEQFF
TRBJ2-3 TRBV7-3 NA CASSPGVLPTDTQYF
TRBJ2-3 TRBV7-9 TRBD2 CASSPASGYTDTQYF
TRBJ2-3 TRBV12-3/TRBV12-4 NA CASRTGGLDTQYF
TRBJ2-2 TRBV5-1 TRBD1 CASSLASGQGASGELFF
TRBJ1-1 TRBV2 TRBD1 CASGTDNTEAFF
TRBJ2-3 TRBV20-1 TRBD2 CRAGASGLSQYF
TRBJ1-2 TRBV20-1 NA CSAQTDKDYGYTF
TRBJ2-1 TRBV13 NA CASSPSPRDRSSYNEQFF
TRBJ1-1 TRBV4-1 NA CASSQPPGLVERSEAFF
TRBJ2-2 TRBV9 NA CASSSGSNHITGELFF
TRBJ2-3 TRBV5-1 NA CASSLGGRDTQYF
TRBJ2-7 TRBV6-5 NA CASSYTYMVGGYEQYF